The 32 T cell receptor beta chains in this list originate from one sample, sequenced in a study of T cells in Graves' hyperthyroidism and ophthalmopathy. What was amplified from RNA transcripts were TCR beta CDR3 regions. Carried out on the TCR CDR3, a first-round RT-PCR used the HTBI primer set. One entry per CDR3 protein, called by TCRdb with MiXCR from the multiplex PCR reads. Of about 590,000 distinct CDR3 sequences listed, 13% to 15% were seen once; the top ten hold 6.5% to 9%. Sequenced sample: blood. The receptors derive from a woman aged 18-35 years with Graves' ophthalmopathy.

This clonotype has at least ten counts. The CDR3 here is CASSGPEGNQPQHF. DNA for the CDR3: TGTGCCAGCAGTGGCCCAGAAGGGAATCAGCCCCAGCATTTT. V and J are TRBV2 and TRBJ1-5; no firm D call. V shed 4 bases and J shed 4 bases, with 11 bases lying between them. In germline, CDR1 is SNHLY, CDR2 FYNNEI. This CDR3 has 14 amino acids. The whole variable domain, filled in from reference TRBV2 and TRBJ1-5, reads EPEVTQTPSHQVTQMGQEVILRCVPISNHLYFYWYRQILGQKVEFLVSFYNNEISEKSEIFDDQFSVERPDGSNFTLKIRSTKLEDSAMYFCASSGPEGNQPQHFGDGTRLSIL.

In its sample, this clonotype was seen many times. V and J are TRBV24-1 and TRBJ2-2; possibly TRBD1 for D (6 bases). V lost 8 bases and J lost 3, with 9 bases in between. The V gene's germline CDR1 is KGHDR and CDR2 SFDVKD. The CDR3 has 13 amino acids. The chain's CDR3 is CATTNRDTGELFF. DNA for the CDR3: TGTGCCACCACCAACAGGGACACCGGGGAGCTGTTTTTT.

CDR3 sequence: CASSKDGRNQPQHF. The CDR3 DNA follows: TGTGCCAGTAGTAAAGACGGCCGCAATCAGCCCCAGCATTTT. V and J are TRBV19 and TRBJ1-5; no clear D gene. The V and J ends lost 4 bases and 2 bases respectively, with 9 bases between them. CDR3 length equals 14 residues. The germline gives CDR1 LNHDA, CDR2 SQIVND (reference sequence).

This sequence joins TRBV4-1 and TRBJ2-1, with D perhaps TRBD2 (5 bases). The CDR3 is 17 amino acids. From germline, CDR1 is MGHRA and CDR2 YSYEKL. Trimming removed 1 base from V and 3 bases from J, with 16 bases in between. The CDR3 reads CASSQVRSSPNYNEQFF. The DNA for the CDR3 is TGCGCCAGCAGCCAAGTGCGGTCTAGCCCGAACTACAATGAGCAGTTCTTC.

This clonotype occurred many times. The chain recombines TRBV2 with TRBJ1-5; 8 bases are a match to TRBD1. CDR1 SNHLY and CDR2 FYNNEI come from the germline V gene. V was clipped by 6 bases and J by 6 bases; unmatched bases: 10. This CDR3 comprises 15 residues. As DNA, the CDR3 is TGTGCCAGCAGCACAGGACAGGGTGTTGTTCAGCCCCAGCATTTT. It yields the protein CASSTGQGVVQPQHF.

The V gene is TRBV5-5, the J gene TRBJ1-5; a weak D match, TRBD1 (6 bases). CDR1 is SGHKS, CDR2 YYEKEE, per germline (reference sequence). The CDR3 spans 14 residues. V lost 3 bases to trimming and J lost 7 bases, with 14 bases between them. The CDR3 DNA sequence: TGTGCCAGCAGCTGGATGGGGGCCCAACAGCCCCAGCATTTT. Its translation: CASSWMGAQQPQHF.

V usage is TRBV19 and J usage is TRBJ2-1; 9 positions match TRBD1. This CDR3 is built from 16 residues. Germline V CDR1 and CDR2: LNHDA, SQIVND (reference sequence). The J segment lost 2 bases and the V segment lost 4 bases, leaving 6 bases of the junction unmatched. The CDR3: CASSSRGTGTYNEQFF. Written as DNA, the CDR3 is TGTGCCAGTAGTAGCCGGGGGACAGGGACCTACAATGAGCAGTTCTTC.

J is TRBJ1-6 and V is TRBV6-2 or TRBV6-3; D unclear. Per germline, CDR1 MNHEY and CDR2 SVGEGT. The CDR3 totals 14 residues. The ends were cut back, 2 bases at V and 8 bases at J, with 10 bases in the middle. The CDR3 DNA sequence: TGTGCCAGCAGTTACCCGGGTGTGGATTCACCCCTCCACTTT. Protein product: CASSYPGVDSPLHF.

This clonotype appeared a few times. In nucleotides, the CDR3 is TGTGCCAGCTCACCTCGGGACAGGGGAGGAAACACCATATATTTT. This sequence encodes CASSPRDRGGNTIYF. The chain carries TRBV18 and TRBJ1-3; TRBD1 matches at 10 bases. V dropped 3 bases and J dropped 4; count of bases not matched to a gene: 3. CDR1 KGHSH and CDR2 LQKENI come from the germline V gene. The CDR3 is 15 residues long.

This clonotype was counted at least ten times. In nucleotides, the CDR3 is TGTGCCAGCAGTTTATTGGGGCGGCGGCTAGCGGGTCCGGATACGCAGTATTTT. Translated: CASSLLGRRLAGPDTQYF. The rearrangement links TRBV28 to TRBJ2-3, with 8 bases lining up with TRBD2. The germline CDR1 and CDR2 sequences are MDHEN and SYDVKM. The CDR3 spans 18 residues. V gave up 1 base and J gave up 6 bases; unmatched junction bases: 15. The full variable domain, its missing parts supplied by reference TRBV28 and TRBJ2-3, is DVKVTQSSRYLVKRTGEKVFLECVQDMDHENMFWYRQDPGLGLRLIYFSYDVKMKEKGDIPEGYSVSREKKERFSLILESASTNQTSMYLCASSLLGRRLAGPDTQYFGPGTRLTVL.

The sample holds one count of this clonotype. The CDR3 loop is CASSPRGQDYEQYF. The CDR3 bases are TGTGCCAGCAGCCCCCGTGGACAGGACTACGAGCAGTACTTC. The rearrangement joins TRBV9 to TRBJ2-7; 7 bases agree with TRBD1. CDR1 and CDR2 (germline): SGDLS, YYNGEE. The CDR3 spans 14 residues. V gave up 4 bases and J gave up 3 bases; unmatched junction bases: 7. Supplemented by reference TRBV9 and TRBJ2-7, the full variable domain reads DSGVTQTPKHLITATGQRVTLRCSPRSGDLSVYWYQQSLDQGLQFLIQYYNGEERAKGNILERFSAQQFPDLHSELNLSSLELGDSALYFCASSPRGQDYEQYFGPGTRLTVT.

This clonotype appeared many times. The chain uses TRBV29-1 and TRBJ2-7; 7 nucleotides align to TRBD1. The CDR3 totals 14 residues. Trimming cost V 4 bases and J 3 bases; bases outside gene matches: 9. Looked up from germline, CDR1 is SQVTM and CDR2 is ANQGSEA. The CDR3 nucleotides are TGCAGCGTTGTAGCCCGGGACAGATACTACGAGCAGTACTTC. Amino acid sequence: CSVVARDRYYEQYF.

This clonotype came up a few times. A read error is possible here, since a much larger clone lies one base away. V usage is TRBV3-1 and J usage is TRBJ1-5, with D unresolved. The CDR3 totals 14 residues. Germline loops: CDR1 LGHDT, CDR2 YNNKEL (reference sequence). This chain's CDR3 is CAGSQEYGFQPQHF. As DNA, the CDR3 is TGTGCCGGCAGCCAAGAGTATGGATTTCAGCCCCAGCATTTT.

The V and J genes are TRBV4-3 and TRBJ2-2, with D tentatively TRBD2 (6 bases). Looked up from germline, CDR1 is LGHNA and CDR2 is YSLEER. The CDR3 sequence is 20 residues long. Trimming took 0 bases from V and 2 from J, leaving 22 bases between them. CDR3 sequence reads: CASSQDVLIPGTFNTGELFF. The CDR3 DNA reads TGCGCCAGCAGCCAAGATGTTCTAATTCCCGGGACTTTCAACACCGGGGAGCTGTTTTTT.

With respect to this clonotype: This may stem from a read error, because a much larger clone lies one nucleotide away. V gene TRBV9 combines with J gene TRBJ2-3; 12 bases are a match to TRBD2. There are 15 residues in the CDR3. Germline assignment: CDR1 SGDLS and CDR2 YYNGEE. As DNA, the CDR3 is TGTGCCATCAGCGTATACCTAGCGGGAGGGGATACGCAGTATTTT. It codes for CAISVYLAGGDTQYF.

This clonotype came up a few times. This sequence joins TRBV5-8 and TRBJ2-1; D possibly corresponds to TRBD1 (6 bases). V lost 0 bases and J lost 4, with 17 bases in between. Germline V gives CDR1 SGHTS, CDR2 YDEGEE. The CDR3 totals 17 residues. The CDR3 DNA reads as TGTGCCAGCAGCTTGGCGCAGGGGTCTCACCCTTACAATGAGCAGTTCTTC. Amino acids: CASSLAQGSHPYNEQFF.

The chain couples TRBV18 to TRBJ2-1, with a weak D call TRBD2 (6 bases). Germline-derived CDR1 and CDR2 are KGHSH and LQKENI. The CDR3 is made up of 15 amino acids. V lost 2 bases and J lost 6, with 14 bases in between. CDR3 loop: CASSPRKVGGNEQFF. The DNA of the CDR3 is TGTGCCAGCTCACCAAGGAAGGTCGGGGGCAATGAGCAGTTCTTC.

This clonotype was picked up many times. The gene calls are TRBV6-1 and TRBJ2-5, with D maybe TRBD1 (6 bases). Germline V gene lookup returns CDR1 MNHNS and CDR2 SASEGT. CDR3 length: 13 residues. V was trimmed by 7 bases and J by 5 bases, leaving 14 bases between them. CDR3 nucleotides: TGTGCCAGCATAAACAGGGCTGGCGAGACCCAGTACTTC. Translating it yields CASINRAGETQYF.

This clonotype has more than one count but fewer than ten. V usage is TRBV5-6 and J usage is TRBJ1-2; tentative D call: TRBD1 (5 bases). Trimming shortened V by 6 bases and J by 7 bases, and 25 bases separated the two germline ends. This CDR3 is built from 16 residues. Germline CDR1 reads SGHDT; CDR2 reads YYEEEE. The CDR3 spells CASNRWAGSHLFGYTF. In nucleotides, the CDR3 is TGTGCCAGCAACCGCTGGGCAGGGAGCCATCTATTTGGCTACACCTTC.

The CDR3 bases are TGTGCCAGCAGTAGACCGGGACTAGCTGGGGAGGCCCAGTACTTC. Its translation is CASSRPGLAGEAQYF. The rearrangement joins TRBV6-2 or TRBV6-3 to TRBJ2-5, with TRBD2 identical over 9 bases. The CDR3 spans 15 residues. J gave up 9 bases and V 5 bases, and 13 bases lay outside the gene matches. Germline CDR1 is MNHEY and CDR2 is SVGEGT.

Remarks on this clonotype: A single base separates this from a much larger clone, so it may be a read error. For the CDR3, the DNA is TGTACCAGCAGCCAAGACCGCGGAGATACGCAGTATTTT. Translation gives CTSSQDRGDTQYF. This chain joins TRBV14 and TRBJ2-3; D gene ambiguous. CDR1 and CDR2 (germline): SGHDN, FVKESK. This CDR3 region has 13 residues.

The table lists this clonotype with many counts. The CDR3 DNA sequence: TGTGCCAGCAGGCCCCCCACGGGGGAGTTCTATGGCTACACCTTC. Protein: CASRPPTGEFYGYTF. The V call is TRBV6-1, the J call TRBJ1-2; D may be TRBD1 (5 bases). Trimming shortened V by 6 bases and J by 4 bases, and 18 bases separated the two germline ends. The germline gives CDR1 MNHNS, CDR2 SASEGT. The CDR3 sequence is 15 residues long.

Ten or more counts support this clonotype. DNA for the CDR3: TGTGCCAGCAGACCAGACACCATCTACGAGCAGTACTTC. Translated: CASRPDTIYEQYF. The V gene is TRBV12-3 or TRBV12-4, the J gene TRBJ2-7; D unresolved. V lost 6 bases and J 3 bases, leaving 12 bases between the germline ends. This CDR3 region has 13 residues.

There are many counts of this clonotype. This sequence joins TRBV7-2 and TRBJ1-6; 9 bases are a match to TRBD1. Germline V gene data show CDR1 as SGHTA and CDR2 as FQGNSA. With 1 base clipped from V and 3 bases from J, the junction kept 4 bases outside the gene matches. The CDR3 is 17 residues long. CDR3 nucleotides: TGTGCCAGCAGCTTAGTGGGACAGGGTCTCTATAATTCACCCCTCCACTTT. Translating it yields CASSLVGQGLYNSPLHF.

This rearrangement joins TRBV18 to TRBJ2-1; D is tentatively TRBD1 or TRBD2 (5 bases each). Germline CDR1 and CDR2: KGHSH and LQKENI. CDR3 length equals 16 residues. V was shortened by 6 bases and J by 7 bases, with 22 bases between the two germline ends. CDR3 in DNA: TGTGCCAGCTCGCCCCGGGGACCCCCCAGCGGAAATGAGCAGTTCTTC. Protein product: CASSPRGPPSGNEQFF.

In this sample, this clonotype turned up many times. J is TRBJ1-2 and V is TRBV12-3 or TRBV12-4; 9 bases map to TRBD1. This CDR3 contains 13 residues. V was clipped by 6 bases and J by 5 bases; unmatched bases: 4. In DNA form, the CDR3 reads TGTGCCAGCAGCACGGGACAGGGATATGGCTACACCTTC. As protein: CASSTGQGYGYTF.

This clonotype appeared many times. The rearrangement joins TRBV20-1 to TRBJ1-2; 11 bases align to TRBD1. Germline CDR1 DFQATT, CDR2 SNEGSKA (reference sequence). The J segment lost 8 bases and the V segment lost 6 bases, leaving 5 bases of the junction unmatched. CDR3 length: 12 amino acids. CDR3 bases: TGCAGTGCCCGGGACAGGGGGAAGGGCTACACCTTC. It specifies CSARDRGKGYTF.

This clonotype has ten or more counts. The rearrangement joins TRBV28 to TRBJ2-7, with 10 bases aligning to TRBD2. V gave up 3 bases and J gave up 4 bases; unmatched junction bases: 12. This CDR3 has 17 amino acids. Germline V gene lookup returns CDR1 MDHEN and CDR2 SYDVKM. The chain's CDR3 is CASSFLPGSGRAYEQYF. CDR3 bases: TGTGCCAGCAGTTTCTTACCCGGGAGCGGGAGGGCGTACGAGCAGTACTTC.

This clonotype was seen a handful of times. Given a much more abundant clone one base away, this may be a read error. The V call is TRBV27, the J call TRBJ1-1; D call uncertain. CDR3 size: 13 residues. V lost 8 bases and J 4 bases, leaving 14 bases between the germline ends. Germline assignment: CDR1 MNHEY and CDR2 SMNVEV (reference sequence). Here the CDR3 reads CASGVGGITEAFF. The CDR3 DNA reads as TGTGCCAGCGGCGTGGGAGGGATCACTGAAGCTTTCTTT.

This clonotype was seen a few times. The rearrangement joins TRBV7-9 to TRBJ2-3; 10 bases agree with TRBD2. The CDR3 extends over 19 amino acids. V lost 3 bases and J lost 1; bases outside the gene matches: 13. Germline assignment: CDR1 SEHNR and CDR2 FQNEAQ (reference sequence). CDR3 bases: TGTGCCAGCAGCTTGAAGGAAACTAGCGGGACCTGTGGCACAGATACGCAGTATTTT. Translated, it gives CASSLKETSGTCGTDTQYF.

This clonotype has a count of ten or more. J is TRBJ2-1 and V is TRBV4-1, with 13 bases fitting TRBD2. Germline V CDR1 and CDR2: MGHRA, YSYEKL. Trimming at V came to 3 bases and at J to 5 bases, leaving 4 bases not matched to a gene. The CDR3 is 16 amino acids. CDR3 sequence: CASSQPLAGGNNEQFF. CDR3 nucleotide sequence: TGCGCCAGCAGCCAGCCACTAGCGGGAGGGAACAATGAGCAGTTCTTC.

This clonotype has at least ten counts. This chain links TRBV7-8 with TRBJ2-1; perhaps TRBD2 as D (5 bases). The CDR3 has 12 residues. Germline CDR1 is SGHVS and CDR2 is FQNEAQ. V lost 3 bases and J 12 bases, leaving 12 bases between the germline ends. The CDR3 DNA follows: TGTGCCAGCAGCTTGGACTCTATGGGGCAGTTCTTC. Translation: CASSLDSMGQFF.